This record covers a single T cell receptor beta chain. The repertoire was sequenced with immunoSEQ multiplex PCR; TCRdb's copy has only in-frame clones and lacks some. The sample lists 200,000 to 250,000 clones; 85% were seen once. The data were obtained in a study of blood T cell repertoires in COVID-19. About the research overall: The United States, Italy and Spain provided the acute and convalescent COVID-19 samples.

The germline V gene has CDR1 SGHTA and CDR2 FQGNSA. J gave up 6 bases and V 1 base, and 14 bases lay outside the gene matches. This CDR3 has 19 amino acids. The chain links TRBV7-2 to TRBJ1-4, with TRBD1 identical over 10 bases. The sequence derives from a woman aged 70-85 years with COVID-19, enrolled during active disease. What was sequenced was peripheral blood. The CDR3 DNA reads TGTGCCAGCAGCTTAGTCCCGATTTCCTTGACAGGGGGCGATGAAAAACTGTTTTTT. Translated: CASSLVPISLTGGDEKLFF.